Shown below are 22 T cell receptor beta chains from a single sample sequenced in a study of CD8+ T cells in alopecia areata. Regarding treatment: oral pan-JAK inhibitor, 5-10 mg twice daily. Extraction and reverse transcription of RNA yielded cDNA as the sequencing template. This table comes from immunoSEQ multiplex PCR, and its TCRdb copy is limited to in-frame clones, with some not included. Of about 200,000 clones listed, about three fifths are singletons. The starting material was CD4+ T cells sorted from blood, obtained at week 4, from a patient treated with tofacitinib. The receptors stem from a human donor with alopecia areata.

This clone turned up a few times. The chain couples TRBV29-1 to TRBJ1-1; D gene uncertain. V lost 5 bases to trimming and J lost 2 bases, with 12 bases between them. Germline V lookup: CDR1 SQVTM, CDR2 ANQGSEA. The CDR3 covers 13 residues. The CDR3: CSVLAFINTEAFF. The CDR3 coding sequence is TGCAGCGTTCTTGCATTTATAAACACTGAAGCTTTCTTT.

V and J are TRBV29-1 and TRBJ1-1; the D gene is possibly TRBD1 (5 bases). This CDR3 is built from 13 residues. Germline V gene lookup returns CDR1 SQVTM and CDR2 ANQGSEA. V was shortened by 4 bases and J by 1 base, with 10 bases between the two germline ends. The CDR3 reads CSVVATGNTEAFF. CDR3 coding DNA: TGCAGCGTTGTGGCTACAGGGAACACTGAAGCTTTCTTT.

The V call is TRBV29-1, the J call TRBJ2-1; D is ambiguous. Per germline, CDR1 SQVTM and CDR2 ANQGSEA. This CDR3 is built from 14 residues. Trimming removed 4 bases from V and 10 bases from J, with 20 bases in between. For the CDR3, the DNA is TGCAGCGTTGGCCCCCGGTCAACCCCAAGGGAGCAGTTCTTC. This translates into CSVGPRSTPREQFF.

The rearrangement links TRBV30 to TRBJ1-5; D is unresolved. The CDR3 runs to 13 residues. Germline CDR1 reads GTSNPN; CDR2 reads SVGIG (reference sequence). With 1 base removed from V and 5 bases from J, the gap between germline ends came to 9 bases. CDR3 sequence reads: CAWSGTWDQPQHF. The CDR3 DNA sequence: TGTGCCTGGAGTGGGACCTGGGATCAGCCCCAGCATTTT.

This clone showed up many times. The chain combines TRBV5-1 with TRBJ2-3; D gene unclear. CDR1 and CDR2 (germline): SGHRS, YFSETQ. Trimming left V 4 bases short and J 2 bases short, with 17 bases between. The CDR3 contains 16 residues. For the CDR3, the DNA is TGCGCCAGCAGCCCCTCAGTGCGGTCAGACACAGATACGCAGTATTTT. Amino acids: CASSPSVRSDTDTQYF.

The gene calls are TRBV4-2 and TRBJ2-3; D may be TRBD1 (6 bases). V was trimmed by 0 bases and J by 3 bases, leaving 10 bases between them. This CDR3 contains 15 residues. Germline V gene sequence: CDR1 LGHNA, CDR2 YNFKEQ. The CDR3 nucleotides are TGTGCCAGCAGCCAAGAGGGGGCTGGGACAGATACGCAGTATTTT. It specifies CASSQEGAGTDTQYF.

Worth noting for this clone: This same CDR3 is encoded by further DNA sequences in the sample. This chain connects TRBV30 to TRBJ1-1; D remains unclear. V dropped 0 bases and J dropped 1 base, with 6 bases sitting between them. CDR1 is GTSNPN and CDR2 is SVGIG in the germline V gene (reference sequence). The CDR3 runs to 13 residues. Written as DNA, the CDR3 is TGTGCCTGGAGTGTAAACCGGAACACTGAAGCTTTCTTT. Translation: CAWSVNRNTEAFF.

The sample holds a few counts of this clone. The chain employs TRBV9 and TRBJ1-3; TRBD1 agrees at 8 bases. V gave up 4 bases and J gave up 0 bases; unmatched junction bases: 6. The length of the CDR3 is 16 residues. The V gene's germline CDR1 is SGDLS and CDR2 YYNGEE. CDR3 protein: CASSPRGQNSGNTIYF. As DNA, the CDR3 is TGTGCCAGCAGCCCCAGGGGGCAGAACTCTGGAAACACCATATATTTT.

The rearrangement uses TRBV9 and TRBJ2-5; 11 nucleotides agree with TRBD2. CDR1 and CDR2 (germline): SGDLS, YYNGEE. There are 17 residues in the CDR3. V lost 2 bases and J lost 5; bases outside the gene matches: 11. The CDR3 DNA follows: TGTGCCAGCAGCGTTACACCGGGACTAGCGGTGCCGGAGACCCAGTACTTC. It is translated as CASSVTPGLAVPETQYF. Supplemented by reference TRBV9 and TRBJ2-5, the full variable domain reads DSGVTQTPKHLITATGQRVTLRCSPRSGDLSVYWYQQSLDQGLQFLIQYYNGEERAKGNILERFSAQQFPDLHSELNLSSLELGDSALYFCASSVTPGLAVPETQYFGPGTRLLVL.

The rearrangement links TRBV11-3 to TRBJ2-1; the D is unclear. Trimming stripped 5 bases from V and 5 bases from J, with 10 bases between. This CDR3 is 13 amino acids long. Germline loops: CDR1 SGHNT, CDR2 YENEEA. DNA of the CDR3: TGTGCCAGCAGCCGCGGATGGGACAATGAGCAGTTCTTC. It translates to CASSRGWDNEQFF. Looking up the rest from reference TRBV11-3 and TRBJ2-1 gives the full variable domain: EAGVVQSPRYKIIEKKQPVAFWCNPISGHNTLYWYLQNLGQGPELLIRYENEEAVDDSQLPKDRFSAERLKGVDSTLKIQPAELGDSAVYLCASSRGWDNEQFFGPGTRLTVL.

J is TRBJ1-6 and V is TRBV9, with TRBD1 as a possible D gene (5 bases). The V gene's germline CDR1 is SGDLS and CDR2 YYNGEE. V lost 2 bases and J lost 8, with 11 bases in between. The CDR3 totals 14 residues. CDR3 loop: CASSVDSKDSPLHF. In nucleotides, the CDR3 is TGTGCCAGCAGCGTTGACAGTAAAGATTCACCCCTCCACTTT.

V gene TRBV18 combines with J gene TRBJ1-2; D might be TRBD1 (5 bases). Deletions cut 5 bases from V and 2 bases from J, with 9 bases between. The V gene's germline CDR1 is KGHSH and CDR2 LQKENI. This CDR3 has 13 amino acids. The CDR3 coding sequence is TGTGCCAGCTCAGGGGCGGAAAACTATGGCTACACCTTC. Its translation is CASSGAENYGYTF.

The chain employs TRBV5-1 and TRBJ2-3, with D perhaps matching TRBD2 (6 bases). This CDR3 comprises 13 residues. CDR1 is SGHRS and CDR2 is YFSETQ in the germline V gene. V was pared by 8 bases and J by 4 bases, with 14 bases between. The CDR3 protein is CASRSGEADTQYF. The CDR3 DNA reads TGCGCCAGTCGGTCGGGGGAGGCAGATACGCAGTATTTT.

This rearrangement joins TRBV9 to TRBJ2-3; 12 nucleotides line up with TRBD2. V gave up 2 bases and J gave up 6 bases; unmatched junction bases: 7. The germline V gene has CDR1 SGDLS and CDR2 YYNGEE. The length of the CDR3 is 16 residues. The CDR3: CASSVTSGGRTDTQYF. In DNA form, the CDR3 reads TGTGCCAGCAGCGTGACTAGCGGGGGACGAACGGATACGCAGTATTTT. The full variable domain, in which reference TRBV9 and TRBJ2-3 provide the parts outside the CDR3, is DSGVTQTPKHLITATGQRVTLRCSPRSGDLSVYWYQQSLDQGLQFLIQYYNGEERAKGNILERFSAQQFPDLHSELNLSSLELGDSALYFCASSVTSGGRTDTQYFGPGTRLTVL.

This clone turned up a few times. V and J are TRBV19 and TRBJ2-2, with 8 bases matching TRBD1. Germline lookup yields CDR1 LNHDA and CDR2 SQIVND (reference sequence). Trimming cost V 10 bases and J 4 bases; bases outside gene matches: 5. This CDR3 contains 13 residues. The CDR3 reads CATRQGSTGELFF. DNA for the CDR3: TGTGCCACCCGACAGGGGTCCACCGGGGAGCTGTTTTTT.

This clone was counted a single time. The rearrangement links TRBV29-1 to TRBJ1-1; maybe TRBD1 (5 bases). The CDR3 runs 14 residues. Germline V gene data show CDR1 as SQVTM and CDR2 as ANQGSEA. V lost 4 bases and J lost 4, with 16 bases in between. CDR3 in DNA: TGCAGCGTTGGCCCCCGACAGAGCCCCACTGAAGCTTTCTTT. This codes for CSVGPRQSPTEAFF.

This rearrangement joins TRBV29-1 to TRBJ1-2; 8 bases fit TRBD1. The CDR3 loop spans 15 amino acids. V gave up 0 bases and J gave up 4 bases; unmatched junction bases: 7. Germline assignment: CDR1 SQVTM and CDR2 ANQGSEA. The CDR3 region is CSVEDPLTGVYGYTF. The DNA for the CDR3 is TGCAGCGTTGAAGATCCCCTGACAGGGGTCTATGGCTACACCTTC.

Only a few counts were recorded for this clone. The chain employs TRBV7-9 and TRBJ2-2; maybe TRBD1 (6 bases). The CDR3 extends over 16 amino acids. The germline V and J ends were trimmed by 4 bases and 0 bases, with 12 bases remaining between them. CDR1 is SEHNR and CDR2 is FQNEAQ in the germline V gene (reference sequence). CDR3 DNA sequence: TGTGCCAGCAGCTGGGACACATTCGCGAACACCGGGGAGCTGTTTTTT. It yields the protein CASSWDTFANTGELFF.

In regard to this clone: The identical CDR3 is also encoded by other nucleotide sequences in the sample. V usage is TRBV30 and J usage is TRBJ1-2; the match to TRBD1 covers 9 bases. CDR3 length: 15 amino acids. Germline CDR1 is GTSNPN and CDR2 is SVGIG (reference sequence). Losses at the gene ends were 2 bases for V and 3 bases for J; bases not matched to a gene: 7. As DNA, the CDR3 is TGTGCCTGGAGTACCGGGACAGGGATTGACTATGGCTACACCTTC. Its protein is CAWSTGTGIDYGYTF.

J is TRBJ2-6 and V is TRBV7-8, with no clear D. V dropped 1 base and J dropped 0 bases, with 13 bases sitting between them. This CDR3 comprises 18 residues. Germline CDR1 and CDR2: SGHVS and FQNEAQ. The CDR3: CASSLEQSTFSGANVLTF. DNA for the CDR3: TGTGCCAGCAGCTTAGAACAGTCAACATTCTCTGGGGCCAACGTCCTGACTTTC.

This clone was counted many times. The V call is TRBV30, the J call TRBJ1-3; D is unclear. In germline, CDR1 is GTSNPN, CDR2 SVGIG (reference sequence). V gave up 4 bases and J gave up 0 bases, with 10 bases separating them. The CDR3 spans 14 residues. CDR3 in DNA: TGTGCCTGGACTACCCTAAGCTCTGGAAACACCATATATTTT. The encoded protein is CAWTTLSSGNTIYF.

The rearrangement joins TRBV9 to TRBJ2-7; D may be TRBD2 (6 bases). The V end was cut by 0 bases, the J end by 3 bases, with 13 bases between. The CDR3 covers 15 residues. Per the germline V gene, CDR1 is SGDLS and CDR2 is YYNGEE. The CDR3 reads CASSVGREPIYEQYF. In nucleotides, the CDR3 is TGTGCCAGCAGCGTAGGGAGGGAACCCATCTACGAGCAGTACTTC. Combining the CDR3 with reference TRBV9 and TRBJ2-7 gives the whole variable domain DSGVTQTPKHLITATGQRVTLRCSPRSGDLSVYWYQQSLDQGLQFLIQYYNGEERAKGNILERFSAQQFPDLHSELNLSSLELGDSALYFCASSVGREPIYEQYFGPGTRLTVT.